This T cell receptor beta chain was sequenced for a study of CD8 T cells in ankylosing spondylitis. Study-wide results and caveats: Characteristic, it appeared, of ankylosing spondylitis blood was a TCR beta motif of roughly eight highly homologous variants.

V lost 4 bases, J lost 2 bases, and 9 bases stayed unmatched. The CDR3 runs to 16 residues. Germline V lookup: CDR1 SGHRS, CDR2 YFSETQ. MiXCR, applied by TCRdb to the 5' RACE reads, yields one record per CDR3 protein. The sample consists of 450,000 to 550,000 distinct CDR3 sequences, about 5.2% of them appearing once. About this clonotype itself: What it binds is unknown.

The source material was blood, either unsorted or a sorted T cell fraction (not recorded which). The sequence derives from a male donor with ankylosing spondylitis. The V and J genes are TRBV5-1 and TRBJ1-2; 9 positions agree with TRBD1. CDR3 residues: CASSRDREELNYGYTF. The CDR3 nucleotides read TGCGCCAGCAGCCGGGACAGGGAAGAACTCAACTATGGCTACACCTTC.